These T cell receptor beta chains were read from a single sample in a study of T cell responses to AZD1222 COVID-19 vaccine. Clones were sequenced by immunoSEQ multiplex PCR, and TCRdb holds only the in-frame ones, with some missing. The sample records 75,000 to 90,000 clones, 80% to 90% being singletons. The sample here was peripheral blood, taken 28 days after the second AZD1222 dose. Receptors were obtained from an adult who received the AZD1222 COVID-19 vaccine. The CDR3 runs from the conserved cysteine through the conserved F or W.

length,V,CDR3
13,TRBV6-2/TRBV6-3,CASSRPSLNEQFF
12,TRBV18,CASLGASYEQYF
15,TRBV28,CASSGALATNEKLFF
13,TRBV4-3,CASSQRQGYEQYF
12,TRBV7-2,CASSLGGGEQFF
14,TRBV11-3,CASSLQGEAGELFF
14,TRBV30,CAWAEGLAYNEQFF
16,TRBV11-3,CASSGVGTSGGNEQFF
16,TRBV28,CASSLTDRGAKNIQYF
15,TRBV5-1,CASSQRQGAGVEAFF
12,TRBV12-3/TRBV12-4,CASSLAGVEQFF
15,TRBV28,CASRANMRGLYGYTF
15,TRBV9,CASSVVPGEYSPLHF
15,TRBV5-5,CASSLEPRGGQPQHF
14,TRBV19,CASSILGGNQPQHF
13,TRBV6-5,CASTHNGPYEQYF
11,TRBV28,CASSLAGTIYF
15,TRBV3-1/TRBV3-2,CASSQGTSTQNIQYF
15,TRBV5-5,CASSLWTGGTGELFF
15,TRBV18,CASSPGTGENTEAFF